This TCR beta chain stems from a study of T cell responses to AZD1222 COVID-19 vaccine. Note on this clone: Antigen unknown.

Investigators merged groups given second doses at roughly 4 or roughly 12 weeks. This CDR3 is built from 13 residues. V was trimmed by 4 bases and J by 0 bases, leaving 9 bases between them. The V gene's germline CDR1 is SQVTM and CDR2 ANQGSEA. Study results and limitations: Clonal diversity may have been underestimated in mostly white British donors.

Clones were read by immunoSEQ multiplex PCR, and TCRdb kept only the in-frame ones, dropping some. This table holds some 84,000 clones, 70% to 90% found once. This specimen consisted of peripheral blood, obtained 28 days after the second AZD1222 dose. This chain joins TRBV29-1 and TRBJ1-1; D not resolved. The sequence derives from an adult who received the AZD1222 COVID-19 vaccine. CDR3 in DNA: TGCAGCGTTGGAAGCCAGATGAACACTGAAGCTTTCTTT. This sequence encodes CSVGSQMNTEAFF.